The 5 T cell receptor beta chains in this list originate from one sample, sequenced in a study of CD8 T cells in ankylosing spondylitis. Study findings and constraints: Seemingly characteristic of ankylosing spondylitis blood was a TCR beta motif consisting of several highly homologous variants.

No cognate antigen is known for these TCRs. MiXCR, run by TCRdb on the 5' RACE reads, gives a single entry per CDR3 protein. The repertoire holds 800,000 to 900,000 distinct CDR3 sequences, with about an eighth as singletons. Sample: blood, either unsorted or a sorted T cell fraction (not recorded which). The receptor source for this set is a male donor with ankylosing spondylitis.

This clonotype was detected only a few times. V is TRBV9 and J is TRBJ2-1, with TRBD2 matching over 7 bases. With V trimmed by 3 bases and J by 10 bases, 4 bases remained unmatched. CDR1 and CDR2 from the germline V gene are SGDLS and YYNGEE. The CDR3 is 12 residues long. Written as DNA, the CDR3 is TGTGCCAGCAGCGGCGAACTAGCGGAGCAGTTCTTC. Residues: CASSGELAEQFF.

This clonotype appeared many times. V is TRBV12-3 or TRBV12-4 and J is TRBJ1-1; D possibly corresponds to TRBD1 (5 bases). The CDR3 spans 16 residues. Trimming removed 3 bases at V and 1 base at J, with 15 bases between. The CDR3: CASSFVMTATNTEAFF. The CDR3 DNA follows: TGTGCCAGCAGTTTCGTTATGACAGCAACGAACACTGAAGCTTTCTTT.

The V and J genes are TRBV7-8 and TRBJ1-1, with 8 bases that match TRBD1. V lost 10 bases to trimming and J lost 1 base; unmatched junction nucleotides: 5. The CDR3 extends over 13 amino acids. Per germline, CDR1 SGHVS and CDR2 FQNEAQ. The CDR3 region has the DNA TGTGCCACAGTCAGGGGGCGGAACACTGAAGCTTTCTTT. This encodes CATVRGRNTEAFF.

This sequence joins TRBV20-1 and TRBJ2-7; D perhaps matches TRBD2 (5 bases). V lost 0 bases and J lost 6, with 9 bases in between. This CDR3 is 12 amino acids long. Germline CDR1 and CDR2: DFQATT and SNEGSKA (reference sequence). CDR3 region: CSARDGRGEQYF. CDR3 sequence (DNA): TGCAGTGCTAGAGATGGCCGGGGCGAGCAGTACTTC.

The genes are TRBV5-1 and TRBJ1-1, with TRBD1 as a possible D gene (6 bases). Trimming removed 0 bases from V and 5 bases from J, with 11 bases in between. The V gene's germline CDR1 is SGHRS and CDR2 YFSETQ. The CDR3 is 14 amino acids. The DNA of the CDR3 is TGCGCCAGCAGCTTGGCCGCTGGACAGACTGAAGCTTTCTTT. This sequence encodes CASSLAAGQTEAFF.